Below, one TCR beta chain is given with its context. This record belongs to a study of blood T cell repertoires in COVID-19. Sequenced by immunoSEQ multiplex PCR; TCRdb stores in-frame clones only, minus some. The table has hundreds of thousands of clones, approximately 91% seen once. This CDR3 contains 17 residues. This chain links TRBV12-1 with TRBJ2-4; the D segment call TRBD2 is taken from the table without a DNA check. TRBV12-1 represents a pseudogene. The specimen sequenced was peripheral blood. The receptor was isolated from a man aged 35-49 years with acute or convalescent COVID-19. CDR3 coding DNA: TGTGCCAGCAGCTTTGAAGCGGGGGGGGTAGCCAAAAACATTCAGTACTTC. Its translation: CASSFEAGGVAKNIQYF.